Following are 23 T cell receptor beta chains from one sample sequenced in a study of T cell changes during pregnancy in multiple sclerosis. TCRdb's table, derived via immunoSEQ multiplex PCR, lists solely in-frame clones and lacks some. The data show under 50,000 clones, roughly 93% seen once. Material: CD4+ T cells from peripheral blood mononuclear cells, obtained after pregnancy. Receptor source: a female donor with multiple sclerosis, enrolled in a pregnancy study.

The chain combines TRBV27 with TRBJ2-7, with 11 bases lining up with TRBD1. The CDR3 contains 15 residues. With V trimmed by 4 bases and J by 6 bases, 8 bases remained unmatched. CDR1 and CDR2 from the germline V gene are MNHEY and SMNVEV (reference sequence). The CDR3: CASSSRDRGASEQYF. In DNA, the CDR3 is TGTGCCAGCAGTTCCCGGGACAGGGGGGCGTCCGAGCAGTACTTC.

The V call is TRBV27, the J call TRBJ2-7; 11 bases are a match to TRBD1. Germline values: CDR1 MNHEY, CDR2 SMNVEV (reference sequence). There are 16 residues in the CDR3. Germline trimming cut 3 bases from V and 1 base from J; bases unmatched to any gene: 5. The CDR3 loop reads CASSFGQGAWSYEQYF. CDR3 sequence (DNA): TGTGCCAGCAGTTTCGGACAGGGGGCATGGTCCTACGAGCAGTACTTC.

There are a few counts of this clone. V gene TRBV5-5 combines with J gene TRBJ1-6, with D perhaps TRBD1 (5 bases). Trimming cost V 0 bases and J 6 bases, with 13 bases left between them. The CDR3 consists of 16 residues. Germline loops: CDR1 SGHKS, CDR2 YYEKEE (reference sequence). The CDR3 sequence: CASSLVGGPTNSPLHF. The DNA for the CDR3 is TGTGCCAGCAGCTTGGTGGGGGGTCCAACTAATTCACCCCTCCACTTT.

J is TRBJ1-5 and V is TRBV19; a possible D gene is TRBD1 (6 bases). The CDR3 loop spans 17 amino acids. Trimming left V 7 bases short and J 2 bases short, with 21 bases between. Germline CDR1 is LNHDA and CDR2 is SQIVND (reference sequence). The chain's CDR3 is CASMGRGKNEGNQPQHF. CDR3 in DNA: TGTGCCAGTATGGGCAGGGGAAAAAATGAGGGCAATCAGCCCCAGCATTTT. Variable domain in full (rest from reference TRBV19 and TRBJ1-5): DGGITQSPKYLFRKEGQNVTLSCEQNLNHDAMYWYRQDPGQGLRLIYYSQIVNDFQKGDIAEGYSVSREKKESFPLTVTSAQKNPTAFYLCASMGRGKNEGNQPQHFGDGTRLSIL.

The V call is TRBV10-3, the J call TRBJ2-1; 8 nucleotides align to TRBD2. J lost 10 bases, V lost 5 bases, and 13 bases had no gene match. CDR3 length: 15 amino acids. CDR1 and CDR2 (germline): ENHRY, SYGVKD. CDR3 DNA: TGTGCCATCAGTCCCGCTCGGGTAGCGGGATGGGAGCAGTTCTTC. This codes for CAISPARVAGWEQFF.

The V gene is TRBV28, the J gene TRBJ2-2; D gene ambiguous. V was trimmed by 6 bases and J by 4 bases, leaving 3 bases between them. The CDR3 sequence is 11 residues long. The V gene's germline CDR1 is MDHEN and CDR2 SYDVKM. This chain's CDR3 is CASSSTGELFF. CDR3 nucleotide sequence: TGTGCCAGCAGCTCCACCGGGGAGCTGTTTTTT.

This clone occurred once. The V gene is TRBV7-2, the J gene TRBJ1-2, with 7 bases aligning to TRBD1. CDR1 SGHTA and CDR2 FQGNSA come from the germline V gene. The CDR3 has 14 residues. J lost 13 bases, V lost 5 bases, and 16 bases had no gene match. The CDR3 loop is CASSAATLGQPGTF. In DNA, the CDR3 is TGTGCCAGCAGCGCCGCCACCTTGGGACAGCCGGGCACCTTC. Filled out from reference TRBV7-2 and TRBJ1-2, the complete variable domain reads GAGVSQSPSNKVTEKGKDVELRCDPISGHTALYWYRQSLGQGLEFLIYFQGNSAPDKSGLPSDRFSAERTGGSVSTLTIQRTQQEDSAVYLCASSAATLGQPGTFGSGTRLTVV.

The rearrangement uses TRBV10-1 and TRBJ1-2, with 7 bases lining up with TRBD1. CDR3 length: 17 amino acids. Germline assignment: CDR1 WNHNN and CDR2 SYGVQD (reference sequence). Germline trimming cut 8 bases from V and 4 bases from J; bases unmatched to any gene: 19. CDR3 amino acids: CASLQVIDRAQRYGYTF. Written as DNA, the CDR3 is TGCGCCAGCCTGCAAGTAATCGACAGGGCCCAACGCTATGGCTACACCTTC.

The J gene is TRBJ1-6, the V gene TRBV19; unclear D gene. Looked up from germline, CDR1 is LNHDA and CDR2 is SQIVND (reference sequence). This CDR3 has 12 amino acids. The V gene lost 7 bases and the J gene lost 9 bases, with 10 bases spanning the gap. The CDR3 protein is CASTIFGSPLHF. Written as DNA, the CDR3 is TGTGCCAGTACCATATTCGGTTCACCCCTCCACTTT.

The genes are TRBV2 and TRBJ1-2; D is possibly TRBD1 (6 bases). This CDR3 spans 13 amino acids. V was trimmed by 1 base and J by 8 bases, leaving 11 bases between them. Per germline, CDR1 SNHLY and CDR2 FYNNEI. CDR3 amino acids: CASSEEARGGYTF. The CDR3 nucleotides read TGTGCCAGCAGTGAAGAGGCTAGGGGGGGCTACACCTTC.

This chain joins TRBV28 and TRBJ1-1, with 9 bases that match TRBD1. Germline V lookup: CDR1 MDHEN, CDR2 SYDVKM. V lost 10 bases, J lost 10 bases, and 4 bases stayed unmatched. There are 10 residues in the CDR3. CDR3 bases: TGTGCCACCCAGACAGGGGGAGCTTTCTTT. The encoded protein is CATQTGGAFF.

As DNA, the CDR3 is TGTGCCAGCAGCTTAGGATTGGGACAGAATTCACCCCTCCACTTT. The encoded protein is CASSLGLGQNSPLHF. The J gene is TRBJ1-6, the V gene TRBV7-3; 7 nucleotides align to TRBD1. The CDR3 is 15 residues long. From germline, CDR1 is SGHTA and CDR2 FQGTGA. The V and J ends lost 2 bases and 7 bases, in that order; junction bases with no gene match: 5.

The rearrangement links TRBV18 to TRBJ2-5; D is possibly TRBD1 (6 bases). The CDR3 runs to 16 residues. Germline values: CDR1 KGHSH, CDR2 LQKENI. Trimming cost V 4 bases and J 5 bases, with 20 bases left between them. For the CDR3, the DNA is TGTGCCAGCTCACATCCCGGGACATCCAGAGAGGAGACCCAGTACTTC. This gives the protein CASSHPGTSREETQYF.

This clone was seen more than once but under ten times. The CDR3 sequence is CASRYQGLGVKEQYF. CDR3 nucleotide sequence: TGTGCCAGCAGATATCAGGGACTAGGAGTAAAAGAGCAGTACTTC. The V gene is TRBV27, the J gene TRBJ2-7, with 8 bases that match TRBD2. Trimming removed 6 bases from V and 7 bases from J; junction bases left unmatched: 14. The CDR3 has 15 amino acids. CDR1 is MNHEY, CDR2 SMNVEV, per germline (reference sequence).

This chain links TRBV6-5 with TRBJ2-6; D is unresolved. The CDR3 is 15 residues long. Germline V gene sequence: CDR1 MNHEY, CDR2 SVGAGI. V was shortened by 0 bases and J by 2 bases, with 5 bases between the two germline ends. The CDR3 sequence: CASSYSLTGANVLTF. The CDR3 DNA reads TGTGCCAGCAGTTACTCCCTAACTGGGGCCAACGTCCTGACTTTC.

CDR3 in DNA: TGTGCCAGCTCACCTCCAACACGCACAGATACGCAGTATTTT. Translation: CASSPPTRTDTQYF. The gene calls are TRBV18 and TRBJ2-3; D ambiguous. The V and J ends lost 3 bases and 1 base respectively, with 8 bases between them. The CDR3 consists of 14 residues. Germline assignment: CDR1 KGHSH and CDR2 LQKENI.

The chain couples TRBV4-2 to TRBJ2-3; tentatively, D is TRBD1 (6 bases). The CDR3 covers 18 residues. V was cut by 1 base and J by 4 bases, with 21 bases left in between. Germline CDR1 LGHNA, CDR2 YNFKEQ. The CDR3 sequence is CASSQVGDPGVMADTQYF. The CDR3 region has the DNA TGTGCCAGCAGCCAAGTAGGGGATCCAGGGGTGATGGCAGATACGCAGTATTTT.

This sequence joins TRBV7-3 and TRBJ1-1, with D unresolved. CDR3 length equals 13 residues. Germline-derived CDR1 and CDR2 are SGHTA and FQGTGA. V was cut by 6 bases and J by 8 bases, with 16 bases left in between. The CDR3 DNA follows: TGTGCCAGCAGTAACGGTCCTCTCGAGGAAGCTTTCTTT. This codes for CASSNGPLEEAFF.

The J gene is TRBJ2-7, the V gene TRBV29-1; D is undetermined. CDR1 SQVTM and CDR2 ANQGSEA come from the germline V gene. The CDR3 loop spans 11 amino acids. V was trimmed by 7 bases and J by 4 bases, leaving 11 bases between them. The CDR3 is CSGGTGYEQYF. The CDR3, as DNA: TGCAGCGGAGGAACGGGTTACGAGCAGTACTTC.

This clone was picked up one time. This sequence joins TRBV5-1 and TRBJ1-1; tentatively, D is TRBD1 (5 bases). Germline loops: CDR1 SGHRS, CDR2 YFSETQ. Between the trimmed V and J ends, which lost 0 bases and 4 bases, there was a span of 10 bases. CDR3 length equals 14 residues. CDR3 sequence (DNA): TGCGCCAGCAGCTTGGATTGGGGGGGCACTGAAGCTTTCTTT. This codes for CASSLDWGGTEAFF.

This chain joins TRBV30 and TRBJ2-2; perhaps TRBD2 as D (6 bases). The length of the CDR3 is 13 residues. Germline CDR1 and CDR2: GTSNPN and SVGIG (reference sequence). Trimming took 3 bases from V and 3 from J, leaving 8 bases between them. The CDR3 loop reads CAWRRGYTGELFF. The CDR3 region has the DNA TGTGCCTGGAGACGGGGGTACACCGGGGAGCTGTTTTTT.

The chain carries TRBV2 and TRBJ2-7, with D perhaps matching TRBD2 (6 bases). Germline V gives CDR1 SNHLY, CDR2 FYNNEI. Trimming removed 11 bases from V and 6 bases from J, with 14 bases in between. The CDR3 consists of 11 residues. The CDR3 DNA reads TGTGCCGGTCATCTGGGGGGCGAGCAGTACTTC. It specifies CAGHLGGEQYF.

The table lists this clone with a few counts. The chain employs TRBV5-1 and TRBJ1-6, with D maybe TRBD1 (5 bases). This CDR3 region has 16 residues. Trimming took off 4 bases at V and 9 bases at J, with 20 bases between the two ends. The germline V gene encodes CDR1 SGHRS and CDR2 YFSETQ. The CDR3 sequence: CASSRSGDLGGSPLHF. The CDR3 coding sequence is TGCGCCAGCAGCCGATCCGGGGACTTGGGCGGTTCACCCCTCCACTTT.